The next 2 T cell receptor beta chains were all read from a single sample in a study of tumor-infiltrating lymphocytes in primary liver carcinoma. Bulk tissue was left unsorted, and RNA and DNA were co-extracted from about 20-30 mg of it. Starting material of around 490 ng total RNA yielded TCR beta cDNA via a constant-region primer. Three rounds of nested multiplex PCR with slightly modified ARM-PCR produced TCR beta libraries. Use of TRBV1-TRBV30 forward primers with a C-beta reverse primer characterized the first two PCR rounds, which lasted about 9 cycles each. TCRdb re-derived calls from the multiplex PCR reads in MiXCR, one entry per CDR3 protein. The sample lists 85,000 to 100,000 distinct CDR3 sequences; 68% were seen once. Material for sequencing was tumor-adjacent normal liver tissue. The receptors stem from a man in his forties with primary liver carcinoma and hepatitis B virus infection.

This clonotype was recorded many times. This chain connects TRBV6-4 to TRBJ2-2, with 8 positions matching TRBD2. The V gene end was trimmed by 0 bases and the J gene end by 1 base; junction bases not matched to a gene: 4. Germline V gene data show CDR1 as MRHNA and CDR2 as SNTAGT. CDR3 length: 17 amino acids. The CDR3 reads CASSDSVLAENTGELFF. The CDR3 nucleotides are TGTGCCAGCAGTGACTCGGTACTAGCGGAGAACACCGGGGAGCTGTTTTTT.

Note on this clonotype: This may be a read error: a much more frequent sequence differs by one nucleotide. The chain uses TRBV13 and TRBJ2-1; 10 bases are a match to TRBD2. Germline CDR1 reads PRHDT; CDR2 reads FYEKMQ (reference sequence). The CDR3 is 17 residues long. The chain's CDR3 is CASSSNLAGDSYDEQFF. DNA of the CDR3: TGTGCCAGCAGTTCAAATCTAGCGGGGGACTCCTACGATGAGCAGTTCTTC.